Sequencing of this T cell receptor (beta chain) was carried out in a study of post-analysis software for immune sequencing data. Study overall: Secondary progressive, relapsing-remitting and progressive-relapsing multiple sclerosis were among the included disease courses. Study observations and caveats: Among 5 or 6 TRBV segments more frequent in patients than controls were TRBV5-6, TRBV5-1 and TRBV20-1.

The CDR3 is 15 residues long. The V and J ends lost 4 bases and 5 bases, in that order; junction bases with no gene match: 7. Each TCR beta cDNA library carried unique molecular identifiers. Out of 1 to 10 million T cells, about 460,000 cDNA molecules were generated. MiXCR, applied by TCRdb to the PCR reads, yields one record per CDR3 protein. The table includes hundreds of thousands of distinct CDR3 sequences, over 45% detected once. On this clonotype itself: What it binds is unknown.

The specimen was blood. The receptor was isolated from a girl aged 2 to 9 with multiple sclerosis. The gene calls are TRBV12-3 or TRBV12-4 and TRBJ1-5, with 8 bases lining up with TRBD1. CDR3 DNA sequence: TGTGCCAGCAGTTCCGTTGACAGGGGCGATCAGCCCCAGCATTTT. The encoded protein is CASSSVDRGDQPQHF.